This T cell receptor (beta chain) came from a study of cytomegalovirus exposure and HLA in healthy donors. Overall study findings and caveats: In vitro, three CMV-associated chains proved specific for CMV antigens.

Data came from immunoSEQ multiplex PCR; TCRdb stores just in-frame clones and leaves some out. This table has about 160,000 clones, roughly 90% appearing once. Germline loops: CDR1 SGDLS, CDR2 YYNGEE. Trimming removed 4 bases from V and 7 bases from J; junction bases left unmatched: 15. This CDR3 comprises 17 residues. Regarding this clone: What it binds is not known.

The sample comprised PBMCs. This rearrangement joins TRBV9 to TRBJ1-3; TRBD1 matches 9 bases. This clonotype was obtained from a woman aged 18-29 years in good health and CMV-seronegative. The CDR3 region is CASSLTPRDRASNTIYF. The CDR3 DNA is TGTGCCAGCAGCCTAACACCCCGGGACAGGGCATCCAACACCATATATTTT.